The rows below give T cell receptor beta chains drawn from one sample of a study of OX40 agonist ivuxolimab in advanced cancers. Profiling relied on immunoSEQ multiplex PCR, and the TCRdb table lists in-frame clones only, not all of them. The profile shows roughly 41,000 clones, 86% of them singletons. This sample comprised CD4+ or CD8+ T cells sorted from blood, obtained in a trial of the OX40 agonist ivuxolimab. These receptors were taken from an adult with an advanced solid tumor such as melanoma, head and neck, liver or kidney cancer. CDR3s include the opening cysteine and the closing phenylalanine or tryptophan. A D gene is named only where the DNA matches it firmly. Clone size is not always given. Where it is, it says once, few, many or a class for expanded clones.

D: .; size: .; V: TRBV20-1; J: TRBJ2-3; CDR3: CSVGPPDTQYF; DNA: TGCAGTGTGGGTCCCCCAGATACGCAGTATTTT
D: .; size: once; V: TRBV4-3; J: TRBJ2-3; CDR3: CASSQGLGNGADTQYF; DNA: TGCGCCAGCAGCCAAGGTCTCGGGAATGGGGCAGATACGCAGTATTTT
D: .; size: .; V: TRBV5-8; J: TRBJ1-2; CDR3: CASSLDTTVAYGYTF; DNA: TGTGCCAGCAGCCTCGACACCACAGTGGCCTATGGCTACACCTTC
D: TRBD1; size: .; V: TRBV7-9; J: TRBJ1-2; CDR3: CASSGQAYYGYTF; DNA: TGTGCCAGCAGCGGACAGGCGTACTATGGCTACACCTTC
D: .; size: .; V: TRBV2; J: TRBJ1-5; CDR3: CASSEGRKQYPQHF; DNA: TGTGCCAGCAGTGAAGGACGGAAACAGTACCCCCAGCATTTT
D: .; size: .; V: TRBV10-3; J: TRBJ2-3; CDR3: CAISESTPTGAGTDTQYF; DNA: TGTGCCATCAGTGAGTCGACTCCGACCGGAGCCGGGACAGATACGCAGTATTTT
D: .; size: .; V: TRBV7-6; J: TRBJ2-1; CDR3: CASTSVPGSSYNEQFF; DNA: TGTGCCAGCACCTCGGTGCCGGGCAGCTCCTACAATGAGCAGTTCTTC
D: TRBD2; size: .; V: TRBV19; J: TRBJ2-3; CDR3: CASSARLAGGQGTAHTQYF; DNA: TGTGCCAGTAGTGCTAGACTAGCGGGGGGGCAAGGAACCGCTCATACGCAGTATTTT
D: .; size: .; V: TRBV9; J: TRBJ1-3; CDR3: CASSVQDGYGNTIYF; DNA: TGTGCCAGCAGCGTGCAAGACGGGTATGGAAACACCATATATTTT
D: TRBD2; size: .; V: TRBV18; J: TRBJ2-3; CDR3: CASSPPILADLNF; DNA: TGTGCCAGCTCACCACCGATTCTAGCGGACTTAAATTTT
D: TRBD1; size: .; V: TRBV7-2; J: TRBJ1-1; CDR3: CASSLNRGLGNTEAFF; DNA: TGTGCCAGCAGCTTAAACAGGGGGCTTGGGAACACTGAAGCTTTCTTT
D: TRBD1; size: .; V: TRBV5-1; J: TRBJ2-5; CDR3: CASSLDLGTGQGTQYF; DNA: TGCGCCAGCAGCTTGGATCTAGGGACAGGGCAGGGGACCCAGTACTTC
D: .; size: .; V: TRBV5-1; J: TRBJ2-1; CDR3: CASRDGGFNEQFF; DNA: TGCGCCAGCAGAGACGGGGGATTCAATGAGCAGTTCTTC
D: TRBD1; size: .; V: TRBV18; J: TRBJ2-7; CDR3: CASSPPGDRGGEQYF; DNA: TGTGCCAGCTCACCACCGGGGGACAGGGGAGGCGAGCAGTACTTC
D: .; size: .; V: TRBV18; J: TRBJ2-1; CDR3: CASSPRQEERGSYNEQFF; DNA: TGTGCCAGCTCACCTAGGCAGGAGGAAAGGGGCTCCTACAATGAGCAGTTCTTC
D: TRBD2; size: .; V: TRBV7-9; J: TRBJ2-7; CDR3: CASSVAGTSRYEQYF; DNA: TGTGCCAGCAGCGTTGCCGGGACTAGCAGGTACGAGCAGTACTTC
D: .; size: few; V: TRBV2; J: TRBJ2-7; CDR3: CASSDPRGLFYEQYF; DNA: TGTGCCAGCAGTGACCCCAGGGGCCTATTCTACGAGCAGTACTTC
D: TRBD1; size: .; V: TRBV30; J: TRBJ2-7; CDR3: CAWSSRTGTYEQYF; DNA: TGTGCCTGGAGTTCCCGGACAGGAACCTACGAGCAGTACTTC
D: .; size: .; V: TRBV2; J: TRBJ1-5; CDR3: CASSEALAGRLGYSNQPQHF; DNA: TGTGCCAGCAGTGAAGCGCTGGCAGGGCGCCTGGGTTATAGCAATCAGCCCCAGCATTTT
D: .; size: .; V: TRBV27; J: TRBJ2-7; CDR3: CASSVGHRLVPVSEQYF; DNA: TGTGCCAGCAGTGTGGGACACCGACTAGTACCTGTGTCAGAGCAGTACTTC
D: .; size: .; V: TRBV5-8; J: TRBJ1-2; CDR3: CASSLGTGRVSYGYTF; DNA: TGTGCCAGCAGCTTGGGAACAGGGAGAGTGAGCTATGGCTACACCTTC
D: .; size: .; V: TRBV6-6; J: TRBJ2-5; CDR3: CASSLLETQYF; DNA: TGTGCCAGCAGTCTATTAGAGACCCAGTACTTC
D: .; size: .; V: TRBV7-9; J: TRBJ2-2; CDR3: CASSSGTANTGELFF; DNA: TGTGCCAGCAGCTCCGGGACCGCGAACACCGGGGAGCTGTTTTTT
D: .; size: once; V: TRBV30; J: TRBJ1-3; CDR3: CAWSRGSGNTIYF; DNA: TGTGCCTGGAGTCGGGGCTCTGGAAACACCATATATTTT
D: .; size: .; V: TRBV30; J: TRBJ2-5; CDR3: CAWSGRDKQETQYF; DNA: TGTGCCTGGAGTGGTAGGGATAAACAAGAGACCCAGTACTTC